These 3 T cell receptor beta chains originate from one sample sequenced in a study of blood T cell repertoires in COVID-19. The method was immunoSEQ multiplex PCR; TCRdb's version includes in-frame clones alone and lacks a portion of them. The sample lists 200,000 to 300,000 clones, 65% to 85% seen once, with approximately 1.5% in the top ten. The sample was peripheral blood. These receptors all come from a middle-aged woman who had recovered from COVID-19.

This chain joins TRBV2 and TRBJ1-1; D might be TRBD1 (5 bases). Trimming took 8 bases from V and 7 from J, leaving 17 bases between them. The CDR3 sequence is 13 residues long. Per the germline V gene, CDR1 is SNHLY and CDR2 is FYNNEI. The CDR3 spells CASGGGTEGEAFF. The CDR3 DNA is TGTGCCAGCGGGGGGGGAACCGAGGGTGAAGCTTTCTTT.

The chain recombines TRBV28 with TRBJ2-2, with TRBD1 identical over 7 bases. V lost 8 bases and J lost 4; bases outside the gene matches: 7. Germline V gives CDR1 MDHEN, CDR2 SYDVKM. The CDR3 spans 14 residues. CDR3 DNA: TGTGCCAGCTCCGGACAGGTTGTCACCGGGGAGCTGTTTTTT. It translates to CASSGQVVTGELFF.

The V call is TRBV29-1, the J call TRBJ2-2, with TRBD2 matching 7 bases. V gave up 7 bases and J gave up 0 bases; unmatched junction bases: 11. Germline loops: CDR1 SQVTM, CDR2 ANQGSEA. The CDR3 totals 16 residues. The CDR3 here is CSAQKPGTTNTGELFF. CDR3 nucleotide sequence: TGCAGCGCCCAGAAGCCCGGGACTACGAACACCGGGGAGCTGTTTTTT.